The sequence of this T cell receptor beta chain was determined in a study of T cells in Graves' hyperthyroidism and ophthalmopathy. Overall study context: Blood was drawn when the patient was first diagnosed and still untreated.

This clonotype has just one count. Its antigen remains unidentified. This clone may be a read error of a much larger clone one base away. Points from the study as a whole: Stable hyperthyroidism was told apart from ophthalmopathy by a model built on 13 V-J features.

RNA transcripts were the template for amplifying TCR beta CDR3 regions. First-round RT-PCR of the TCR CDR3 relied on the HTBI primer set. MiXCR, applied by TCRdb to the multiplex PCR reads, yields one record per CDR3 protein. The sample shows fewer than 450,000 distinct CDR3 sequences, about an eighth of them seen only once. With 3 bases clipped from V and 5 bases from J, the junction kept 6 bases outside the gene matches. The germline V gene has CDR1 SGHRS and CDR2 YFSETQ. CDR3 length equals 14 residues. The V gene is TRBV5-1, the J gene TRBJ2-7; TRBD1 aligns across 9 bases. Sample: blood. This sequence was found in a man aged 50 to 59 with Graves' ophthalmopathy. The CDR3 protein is CASSSGTGWDEQYF. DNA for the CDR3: TGCGCCAGCAGCTCCGGGACAGGGTGGGACGAGCAGTACTTC. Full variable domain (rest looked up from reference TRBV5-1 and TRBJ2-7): KAGVTQTPRYLIKTRGQQVTLSCSPISGHRSVSWYQQTPGQGLQFLFEYFSETQRNKGNFPGRFSGRQFSNSRSEMNVSTLELGDSALYLCASSSGTGWDEQYFGPGTRLTVT.